The T cell receptor beta chain under discussion was sequenced for a study of blood T cell repertoires in COVID-19 (dated by TCRdb to 2018 to 2020). Regarding the study in general: Samples from collaborators originated in the United States, Italy and Spain and spanned both the acute and convalescent phases of COVID-19. Where available, HLA class I and class II types were obtained from metadata supplied by the sample provider rather than from assay-based typing. Deeply sampled blood TCRbeta repertoires from subjects exposed to, actively infected with, or recovered from COVID-19 were included in the dataset. The samples were drawn from the first 160 participants of the ongoing ImmuneRACE study and from 950 to 1,500 subjects provided by 6 global collaborators. The prospective study material was composed of cDNA or gDNA derived from T cells, B-cell-depleted T cells, or PBMCs. The repertoires were released in a freely available public database intended as a resource for research on the immune response to SARS-CoV-2. The sample metadata nearly always contained a de-identified subject ID, COVID-19 status, age in years and sex. The paper's findings and limits, for the study overall: The quantity of clinical and demographic metadata differed by source and by participant and was supplied without curation.

Inclusive of the bounding cysteine and phenylalanine, the CDR3 is 15 residues long. Left in the record is the CDR3 DNA by itself, 45 bases read in frame from the first base. Relative to germline, V is 0 bases shorter and J is 4 bases shorter, with 12 bases between their ends. According to the germline V gene (reference sequence), CDR1 reads LGHDT and CDR2 reads YNNKEL. Enrolling through a virtual design, the prospective study's participants ranged in age from roughly 18 to 95 years and lived across roughly 24 United States geographic areas. In the prospective study, participants were assigned to cohorts based on the clinical history participants reported in a screening survey and a study questionnaire. Recovered participants in ImmuneRACE Cohort 3 were defined as having two consecutive negative NP/OP PCR tests, clearance from a healthcare professional, or resolution of symptoms. Each participant in the prospective study had whole blood, serum and a nasopharyngeal or oropharyngeal swab collected by mobile phlebotomists. Participants in the prospective study had the option to provide additional blood draws and questionnaires over a roughly 2-month period. Blood samples from the prospective study were shipped frozen or at room temperature prior to DNA extraction.

Points on this clone: Its specific antigen is unknown. The record has no base qualities; no much larger clone is one base away.

The immunoSEQ Assay, a bias-controlled multiplex PCR, was used to amplify TCRbeta CDR3 regions from genomic DNA. The original methods were these. Nucleated cell counts per sample were estimated from amplification of reference gene primers within the assay. Sequence reads were collapsed and filtered to measure the absolute abundance of every unique TCRbeta CDR3 rearrangement. For each sample, productive Simpson clonality was calculated by taking the square root of Simpson's diversity index across productive rearrangements. As stored in TCRdb, this immuneACCESS dataset retains in-frame rearrangements with V and J assigned. A fraction of the clones does not appear; measured against another copy, unresolved V genes explain less than half of the discrepancy, and the remainder lacks a known reason. The DNA gave D and trimming, while V, J and clone size come from that table. Here the sample has 180,000 or so clones; almost 85% occur a single time. Of the sample, about 11% falls within the top ten clones.

The material sequenced was PBMCs or T cells enriched from blood (not recorded which). The V gene is TRBV3-1 (or the pseudogene TRBV3-2) and the J gene is TRBJ2-5; D gene: possibly TRBD1, on 5 matching bases. This receptor was obtained from a middle-aged man who had recovered from COVID-19. In nucleotides, the sequence is TGTGCCAGCAGCCAAGAAGGGCTAGGGGCAGAGACCCAGTACTTC. It translates as CASSQEGLGAETQYF.